The 8 T cell receptor beta chains below were found in one sample sequenced in a study of OX40 agonist ivuxolimab in advanced cancers. The library was prepared using the immunoSEQ multiplex PCR assay. TCRdb holds this immuneACCESS table with in-frame rearrangements only. Some clones are missing; in checked studies, unresolved V genes explain under half, and the rest has no known cause. This sample is represented by about 83,000 clones; about 90% of them were singletons. 8.4% of the sample is in the top ten clones. The material sequenced was CD4+ or CD8+ T cells sorted from blood, taken in a trial of the OX40 agonist ivuxolimab. The receptors here all came from an adult with an advanced solid tumor such as melanoma, head and neck, liver or kidney cancer.

This chain joins TRBV7-8 and TRBJ2-7; the D gene is possibly TRBD2 (6 bases). CDR1 and CDR2 from the germline V gene are SGHVS and FQNEAQ. Trimming pared 4 bases from V and 5 bases from J, leaving 15 bases between. This CDR3 has 14 amino acids. The CDR3 nucleotides read TGTGCCAGCAGCTCCTCGGGGGAGTGGGACGAGCAGTACGTC. Protein: CASSSSGEWDEQYV.

The V gene is TRBV9, the J gene TRBJ1-5, with unresolved D. V shed 3 bases and J shed 4 bases, with 14 bases lying between them. Germline V lookup: CDR1 SGDLS, CDR2 YYNGEE. This CDR3 spans 15 amino acids. This CDR3 reads CASSAEGGLNQPQHF. As DNA, the CDR3 is TGTGCCAGCAGCGCCGAGGGAGGCCTAAATCAGCCCCAGCATTTT.

This chain connects TRBV19 to TRBJ1-5; TRBD1 agrees at 9 bases. J lost 3 bases, V lost 5 bases, and 5 bases had no gene match. The CDR3 contains 15 residues. The germline gives CDR1 LNHDA, CDR2 SQIVND (reference sequence). CDR3 region: CASSPTGGNNQPQHF. As DNA, the CDR3 is TGTGCCAGTAGTCCGACAGGGGGAAACAATCAGCCCCAGCATTTT.

CDR3 sequence (DNA): TGCGCCAGCAGCCCGCTAGCCGCCAGCACAGATACGCAGTATTTT. Amino acids: CASSPLAASTDTQYF. The chain recombines TRBV4-3 with TRBJ2-3; tentatively, D is TRBD2 (5 bases). Trimming stripped 4 bases from V and 0 bases from J, with 11 bases between. The CDR3 contains 15 residues. From germline, CDR1 is LGHNA and CDR2 YSLEER.

The rearrangement joins TRBV6-5 to TRBJ2-1, with 10 positions matching TRBD1. CDR3 length: 15 residues. After removal of 5 bases from V and 8 bases from J, the junction contained 9 bases not matched to a gene. The germline V gene has CDR1 MNHEY and CDR2 SVGAGI. DNA of the CDR3: TGTGCCAGCAGTAATCCGGGACAGGGGTTGGATGAGCAGTTCTTC. This codes for CASSNPGQGLDEQFF.

The CDR3 loop is CASSKPDYHNEQFF. The CDR3 nucleotides are TGTGCCAGCAGCAAACCGGACTACCACAATGAGCAGTTCTTC. The chain links TRBV6-5 to TRBJ2-1, with a weak D call TRBD2 (6 bases). CDR3 size: 14 residues. Germline values: CDR1 MNHEY, CDR2 SVGAGI. Trimming stripped 6 bases from V and 5 bases from J, with 14 bases between.

The chain is built from TRBV5-1 and TRBJ1-6; tentative D call: TRBD1 (6 bases). Trimming shortened V by 7 bases and J by 5 bases, and 10 bases separated the two germline ends. The CDR3 has 13 amino acids. Looked up from germline, CDR1 is SGHRS and CDR2 is YFSETQ. CDR3 sequence (DNA): TGCGCCAGCCAGGGGAACGATAATTCACCCCTCCACTTT. Translating it yields CASQGNDNSPLHF.

With respect to this clone: The sample has other DNA sequences that encode this CDR3 too. The rearrangement joins TRBV28 to TRBJ2-7; 7 bases map to TRBD1. CDR1 and CDR2 (germline): MDHEN, SYDVKM. The CDR3 is 14 residues long. V shed 4 bases and J 0 bases; nucleotides not matched to a gene: 3. The CDR3 DNA reads as TGTGCCAGCAGTTCGACAGGGAGCTCCTACGAGCAGTACTTC. The encoded protein is CASSSTGSSYEQYF.